This T cell receptor beta chain was obtained from a study of T cell responses to AZD1222 COVID-19 vaccine. As for the study in general: Combined were second doses at about 4 or about 12 weeks. Study outcomes and limitations: Repertoire sampling occurred only after the peak T cell response. Following two doses of AZD1222, Spike-specific TCR breadth and depth rose. White British people made up most donors, females outnumbered males, and clonal diversity was possibly underestimated.

Method: immunoSEQ multiplex PCR; TCRdb's copy keeps in-frame clones and lacks some. The sample lists 150,000 or so clones; roughly 94% were seen once. In the case of this clone: Its antigen is still unknown.

Sequences were derived from peripheral blood, sampled on day 0 of AZD1222 vaccination. The clonotype comes from an adult in good health.

The CDR3 DNA reads TGTGCCAGCACTGGGGGGACAAGGGTTAACTATGGCTACACCTTC. It specifies CASTGGTRVNYGYTF. The genes are TRBV6-6 and TRBJ1-2, with D possibly matching TRBD1 (6 bases). Germline CDR1 reads MNHNY; CDR2 reads SVGAGI (reference sequence). The V end lost 7 bases, the J end lost 1 base, and 16 bases lay between the germline ends. CDR3 length: 15 amino acids.